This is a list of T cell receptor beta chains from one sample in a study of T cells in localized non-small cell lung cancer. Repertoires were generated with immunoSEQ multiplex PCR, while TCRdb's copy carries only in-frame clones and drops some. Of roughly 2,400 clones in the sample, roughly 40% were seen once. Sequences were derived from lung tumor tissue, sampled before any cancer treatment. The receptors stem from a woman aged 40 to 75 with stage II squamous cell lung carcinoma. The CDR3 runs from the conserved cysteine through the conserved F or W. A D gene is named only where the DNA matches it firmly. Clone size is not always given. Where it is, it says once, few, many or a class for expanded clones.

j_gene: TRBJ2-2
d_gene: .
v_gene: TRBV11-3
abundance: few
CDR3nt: TGTGCCAGCAGCTTGGGACTCCCAGGAGGGGAGCTGTTTTTT
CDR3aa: CASSLGLPGGELFF

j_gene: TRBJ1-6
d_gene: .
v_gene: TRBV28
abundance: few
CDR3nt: TGTGCCAGCAGTTTCTCCCGACTTGGAATTTCACCCCTCCACTTT
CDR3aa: CASSFSRLGISPLHF

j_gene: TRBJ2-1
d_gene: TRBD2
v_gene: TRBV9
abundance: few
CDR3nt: TGTGCCAGCAGCGACCGGACTAGCGGAGTGAAGAATGAGCAGTTCTTC
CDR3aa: CASSDRTSGVKNEQFF

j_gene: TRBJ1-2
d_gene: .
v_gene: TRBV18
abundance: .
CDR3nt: TGTGCCAGCTCCCCCGAGCCGGGCTATGGCTACACCTTC
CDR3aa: CASSPEPGYGYTF

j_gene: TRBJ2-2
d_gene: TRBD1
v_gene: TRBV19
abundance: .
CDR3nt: TGTGCCAGTACGACTCTCCACCGGACAGGGGCAGGCACCGGGGAGCTGTTTTTT
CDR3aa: CASTTLHRTGAGTGELFF

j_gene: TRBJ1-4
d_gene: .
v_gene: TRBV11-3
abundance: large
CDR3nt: TGTGCCAGCAGCCCCAGTGTGTTGGGCCAGAGTTTTAATGAAAAACTGTTTTTT
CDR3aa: CASSPSVLGQSFNEKLFF

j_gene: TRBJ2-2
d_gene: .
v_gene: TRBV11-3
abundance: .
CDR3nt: TGTGCCAGCAGCTCACAAAAGCTAGGGTCCGGGGAGCTGTTTTTT
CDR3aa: CASSSQKLGSGELFF

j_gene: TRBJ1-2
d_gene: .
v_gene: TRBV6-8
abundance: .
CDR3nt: TGTGCCAGCAGTTACTCTGGCACTACTAACTATGGCTACACCTTC
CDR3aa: CASSYSGTTNYGYTF

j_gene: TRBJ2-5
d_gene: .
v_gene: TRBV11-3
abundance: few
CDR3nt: TGTGCCAGCAGCCATGGGCGTCAGGGTCAAGAGACCCAGTACTTC
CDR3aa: CASSHGRQGQETQYF

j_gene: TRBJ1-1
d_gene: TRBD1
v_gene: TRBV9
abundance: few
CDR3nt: TGTGCCAGCAGGGACAGGGGGAAGAGTGAAGCTTTCTTT
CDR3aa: CASRDRGKSEAFF

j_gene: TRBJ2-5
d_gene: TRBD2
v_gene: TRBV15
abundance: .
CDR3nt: TGTGCCACCGGGATGCGGACTAGCGGGGTGGAGACCCAGTACTTC
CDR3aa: CATGMRTSGVETQYF